This is a list of T cell receptor beta chains from one sample in a study of prognosis after radiotherapy for stage I lung cancer. MiXCR was run by TCRdb on the multiplex PCR reads, yielding one entry per CDR3 protein. The table shows roughly 13,000 distinct CDR3 sequences, with 25% to 30% occurring only once. Sequences were derived from PBMCs, sampled before or after stereotactic body radiation therapy (not recorded which). These receptors came from a donor over 45 with non-small cell lung cancer. Both conserved end residues are part of each CDR3. D genes are given only for firm matches. Clone sizes are given selectively: once, few, many, or a class where the clone is expanded.

>TRBJ2-5|15|TRBV20-1|few|TRBD2
TGCAGTGCTATACGACTAGCTACAAATTGGGAGACCCAGTACTTC
CSAIRLATNWETQYF
>TRBJ1-2|14|TRBV11-2|medium-sized|NA
TGTGCCAGCAGCCCCGGCACAGAAAACTATGGCTACACCTTC
CASSPGTENYGYTF
>TRBJ2-5|15|TRBV20-1|many|NA
TGCAGTGGCGACGGATGGGGGCACAGTCAAGAGACCCAGTACTTC
CSGDGWGHSQETQYF
>TRBJ1-2|14|TRBV6-5|many|NA
TGTGCCAGCAGTTACCAACAGGCTCCCTATGGCTACACCTTC
CASSYQQAPYGYTF
>TRBJ1-5|14|TRBV6-1|NA|NA
TGTGCCAGCAGCCACCGGGAAGGGAATCAGCCCCAGCATTTT
CASSHREGNQPQHF
>TRBJ2-4|18|TRBV2|many|TRBD2
TGTGCCAGCAGTGAGGGTTATAGCGGGGGGATAGCCAAAAACATTCAGTACTTC
CASSEGYSGGIAKNIQYF
>TRBJ1-5|14|TRBV28|NA|NA
TGTGTCAGCACTCTCCGATCGCGTCGAGGGCCCCAGCATTTT
CVSTLRSRRGPQHF
>TRBJ2-5|13|TRBV7-6|NA|TRBD2
TGTGCCATCAACTCCGGGGGGCAAGAGACCCAGTACTTC
CAINSGGQETQYF
>TRBJ2-3|14|TRBV11-1|many|TRBD1
TGTGCCAGCAGCATTACAGGGGGGCCAGATACGCAGTATTTT
CASSITGGPDTQYF
>TRBJ2-7|16|TRBV5-6|many|TRBD2
TGTGCCAGCAGCGCCGGACTAGCGGGAGTGTCCTACGAGCAGTACTTC
CASSAGLAGVSYEQYF
>TRBJ2-1|13|TRBV12-3/TRBV12-4|medium-sized|NA
TGTGCCAGCAGTTTGAACTACTACAATGAGCAGTTCTTC
CASSLNYYNEQFF
>TRBJ2-1|15|TRBV5-1|NA|TRBD2
TGCGCCAGCAGCCTCACTAGCGGGGACCACAATGAGCAGTTCTTC
CASSLTSGDHNEQFF
>TRBJ1-3|16|TRBV28|NA|NA
TGTGCCAGCAGTTTGGATCCCCAGATACCTGGAAACACCGTATATTTT
CASSLDPQIPGNTVYF
>TRBJ2-1|14|TRBV7-9|many|NA
TGTGCCAGCAGGACGGAAAGCTCCTACAATGAGCAGTTCTTC
CASRTESSYNEQFF
>TRBJ1-2|12|TRBV2|many|NA
TGTGCCAGCAACCCCGACAGACTCGGCTACACCTTC
CASNPDRLGYTF
>TRBJ1-2|13|TRBV4-2|many|NA
TGTGCCAGCAGCCAATCGACGGGATATGGCTACACCTTC
CASSQSTGYGYTF
>TRBJ2-5|16|TRBV9|many|TRBD1
TGTGCCAGCAGCGTAGGGAGGACAGGGCCGCAGGAGACCCAGTACTTC
CASSVGRTGPQETQYF
>TRBJ2-2|16|TRBV7-9|few|TRBD1
TGTGCCAGGGGACGAATCCGGGACAGGGCGACCGGGGAGCTGTTTTTT
CARGRIRDRATGELFF
>TRBJ2-7|15|TRBV20-1|NA|TRBD2
TGCAGTGCCGACCCAGACGGGGGGGGCGTCTACGAGCAGTACTTC
CSADPDGGGVYEQYF
>TRBJ2-1|15|TRBV11-2|NA|TRBD2
TGTGAAGGCAGCCCCCCGCTGGCGGGAGACAATGAGCAGTTCTTC
CEGSPPLAGDNEQFF
>TRBJ1-4|16|TRBV5-1|medium-sized|TRBD1
TGCGCCAGCAGCTCAACAGGGGGATCGGTGAATGAAAAACTGTTTTTT
CASSSTGGSVNEKLFF
>TRBJ1-6|15|TRBV28|medium-sized|TRBD1
TGTGCCAGCAGCGACTCGACAGGGTCTAATTCACCCCTCCACTTT
CASSDSTGSNSPLHF
>TRBJ1-2|17|TRBV4-1|many|TRBD1
TGCGCCAGCAGCCAAGGCGCAGGGGGAGACATCCGGGATGGCTACACCTTC
CASSQGAGGDIRDGYTF